This TCR beta chain was captured by sequencing in a study of shared clonotypes between healthy human individuals (dated by TCRdb to 2020 to 2022). With respect to the entire study: The cohort included a few men and a couple of women between 18 and 49 years of age. For each donor, CD4 naive and CD4 memory were each given three plates, CD8 naive was given two plates, and CD8 memory was given one plate. Between about 0.94 and 10 billion PBMCs per donor were obtained by leukapheresis. The study deeply sequenced blood TCR repertoires of five healthy adults to estimate repertoire size and the extent of clonotype sharing between individuals. To increase sequencing depth and limit assay-specific biases, TCR repertoire library preparation and sequencing were carried out by different laboratories using diverse techniques.

The germline V gene yields MNHNS for CDR1 and SASEGT for CDR2. The cysteine opens and the phenylalanine closes a CDR3 of 13 amino acids. The DNA shown is the 39-base CDR3, in frame from base 1. V is clipped by 8 bases and J by 3 bases, and the sequence between their germline boundaries is 14 bases long. Study-wide conclusions, independent of this receptor: Based on pairwise subsampling, the degree of clonotype sharing among donors was expected to be affected by sequencing depth. Higher generation probabilities were observed for clonotypes shared by all four sorted-subset donors than for non-shared clonotypes. Because the study included only a small number of donors, the genetic and exposure-history diversity represented was limited. Sampling was restricted to blood, and TCR repertoires in tissue are likely to differ from TCR repertoires in blood. Naive subsets generally had larger estimated clonotype richness than memory subsets. Incomplete sequencing was indicated by rarefaction of sorted-subset datasets, despite the large sequencing depth. When a handful of donors were compared, the shared fraction of clonotypes was 5% to 6.5% for naive CD4, roughly 3.3% for naive CD8, 2.3% for memory CD4, and around 0.37% for memory CD8.

CD8 naive samples consisted of CD45RO-negative cells that were positively selected for CCR7, yielding a CD45RA+CCR7+ population without TemRA cells. Donors were healthy HIV-negative adults with no recently reported acute infections or vaccinations. Every donor was a Caucasian adult living in Nashville, Tennessee, USA. Blood was obtained by leukapheresis, after which PBMCs were separated by Ficoll-Histopaque density gradient centrifugation and cryopreserved in liquid nitrogen vapor phase. Analytical flow cytometry was used to check the purity and quantity of every magnetically sorted T cell population. From each sorted fraction, genomic DNA was isolated and quantified by UV absorbance on a Nanodrop 2000c. As concerns this clone: Its antigen remains unidentified. Per-base quality was not reported, and no clone a single base away is much larger than it.

TCR CDR3 regions were amplified from genomic DNA by multiplex PCR using the deep immunoSEQ assay. Extracted genomic DNA from each cell subset was spread evenly across all wells of several immunoSEQ 96-well plates, with each plate serving as a replicate. Each replicate PCR for sorted subsets received 150 to 250 ng genomic DNA, equal to tens of thousands of T cell genomes. The purified libraries were quantified using a Qubit 3.0 fluorometer, sized with a Bioanalyzer 2100, and then quantified again using the KAPA Library Quantification kit. Every immunoSEQ 96-well plate was sequenced on a dedicated single-read 150-cycle Illumina NextSeq 550 flow cell. Turning to the authors' computational methods: Because only junctional sequences without quality scores were contained in the immunoSEQ output, filtering matching that applied to full-length reads could not be performed. To assign V/J genes and CDR3, sequences were annotated against IMGT germline references using PyIR, a Python wrapper for IgBLAST v1.9. Reads were removed for weak V/J assignments (E-value above 1e-6), missing CDR3, stop codons, out-of-frame junctions, or ambiguous translated residues. V3J clonotypes were defined as sequences sharing the same inferred V gene, J gene, and CDR3 amino acid sequence. Percentage overlap between repertoires was calculated by dividing the number of shared unique clonotypes by the size of the smaller repertoire. RTK rarefaction, the Chao1 estimator, and Recon v2.1 estimates of unobserved clonotypes were used to assess repertoire richness. OLGA was used to compute generation probabilities for all TCRbeta clonotypes that the gDNA method yielded from a handful of donors. This immuneACCESS table, as held by TCRdb, lists in-frame sequences with V and J called but not all clones. Of the missing ones, under half trace to an unresolved V gene in checked studies; the others have no known cause. V and J calls and clone size follow that table, whereas D and trimming were derived from the DNA. For this sample there are hundreds of thousands of clones; approximately 95% appear just once. Over 0.1% of the sample is taken by the ten largest.

This TCR derives from a woman aged 25 to 39 in good health. The chain links TRBV6-1 with TRBJ2-7, with a tentative D gene TRBD2 over 5 matching bases. The sequenced sample consisted of naive CD8+ T cells sorted from blood. According to the study, the label for this sample's cell subset or site signals: CD45RA+CCR7+. The CDR3 region: CASGSKAGYEQYF. The base sequence is TGTGCCAGCGGGAGTAAGGCGGGCTACGAGCAGTACTTC.